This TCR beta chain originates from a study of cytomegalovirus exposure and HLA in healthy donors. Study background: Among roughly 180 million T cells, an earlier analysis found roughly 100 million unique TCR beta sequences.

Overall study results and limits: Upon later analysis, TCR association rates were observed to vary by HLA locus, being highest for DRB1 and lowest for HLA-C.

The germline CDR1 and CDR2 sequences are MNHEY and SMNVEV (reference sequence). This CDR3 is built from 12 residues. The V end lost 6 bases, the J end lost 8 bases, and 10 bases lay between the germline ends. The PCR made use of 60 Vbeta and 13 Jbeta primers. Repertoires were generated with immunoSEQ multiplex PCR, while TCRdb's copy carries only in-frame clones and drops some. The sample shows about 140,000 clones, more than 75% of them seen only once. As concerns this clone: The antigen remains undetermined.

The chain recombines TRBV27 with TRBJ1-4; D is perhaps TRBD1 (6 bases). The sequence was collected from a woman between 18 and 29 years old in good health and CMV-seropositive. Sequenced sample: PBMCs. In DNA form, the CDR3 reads TGTGCCAGCAGGACAGGAGCCGAAAAACTGTTTTTT. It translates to CASRTGAEKLFF.